What follows are 6 T cell receptor beta chains derived from one specimen sequenced in a study of blood T cells in healthy people across ages. Then a second PCR, running about 7 to 11 cycles, was carried out with a sample-barcoded 5' primer and a J-beta primer mix. MiXCR, applied by TCRdb to the 5' RACE reads, yields one record per CDR3 protein. The sample lists around 940,000 distinct CDR3 sequences, about 51% occurring once. The specimen sequenced was blood. The receptors stem from a woman aged 60-70 years in good health.

The gene calls are TRBV11-2 and TRBJ2-7; D not resolved. V was pared by 1 base and J by 1 base, with 14 bases between. This CDR3 spans 16 amino acids. In germline, CDR1 is SGHAT, CDR2 FQNNGV. The CDR3: CASSLGRVTQSYEQYF. The CDR3 DNA is TGTGCCAGCAGCTTAGGACGGGTGACTCAGTCCTACGAGCAGTACTTC. Based on the CDR3 plus reference TRBV11-2 and TRBJ2-7, the full variable domain is EAGVAQSPRYKIIEKRQSVAFWCNPISGHATLYWYQQILGQGPKLLIQFQNNGVVDDSQLPKDRFSAERLKGVDSTLKIQPAKLEDSAVYLCASSLGRVTQSYEQYFGPGTRLTVT.

Note on this clonotype: With a much larger clone just one base away, this may be a read error. The rearrangement links TRBV7-2 to TRBJ2-1; D not certain. V lost 1 base and J lost 13, with 17 bases in between. Per germline, CDR1 SGHTA and CDR2 FQGNSA. The CDR3 length is 14 residues. In nucleotides, the CDR3 is TGTGCCAGCAGCTTAGGAGCAGATCAAGAGACCCAGTTCTTC. This codes for CASSLGADQETQFF.

This sequence joins TRBV12-3 or TRBV12-4 and TRBJ1-4; D is possibly TRBD1 (5 bases). This CDR3 is 13 amino acids long. With 2 bases removed from V and 6 bases from J, the gap between germline ends came to 7 bases. In DNA, the CDR3 is TGTGCCAGCAGTTTAAGGGGCGATGAAAAACTGTTTTTT. Its protein product is CASSLRGDEKLFF.

This clonotype turned up a few times. The chain joins TRBV20-1 to TRBJ2-7; tentatively, D is TRBD2 (6 bases). The CDR3 runs to 12 residues. V gave up 3 bases and J gave up 3 bases, with 9 bases separating them. The germline gives CDR1 DFQATT, CDR2 SNEGSKA (reference sequence). CDR3 region: CSASGGVYEQYF. As DNA, the CDR3 is TGCAGTGCTAGCGGGGGAGTCTACGAGCAGTACTTC.

The genes are TRBV3-1 and TRBJ2-7; tentatively, D is TRBD1 (6 bases). The CDR3 runs to 16 residues. V was pared by 0 bases and J by 5 bases, with 17 bases between. In germline, CDR1 is LGHDT, CDR2 YNNKEL (reference sequence). CDR3 in amino acids: CASSQDGGQPFNEQYF. CDR3 sequence (DNA): TGTGCCAGCAGCCAAGATGGCGGACAGCCATTCAACGAGCAGTACTTC.

CDR3 DNA sequence: TGTGCCAGCAGCCTCATGGCGACAGGGACCTACGAGCAGTACTTC. As protein: CASSLMATGTYEQYF. The chain recombines TRBV7-2 with TRBJ2-4; 7 nucleotides agree with TRBD1. Gene TRBJ2-7 matches the end of the DNA better, so the J call may be wrong. The CDR3 extends over 15 amino acids. CDR1 is SGHTA and CDR2 is FQGNSA in the germline V gene.